Below, one T cell receptor beta chain is given with its context. The sample is drawn from a study of blood T cell repertoires in COVID-19. The germline CDR1 and CDR2 sequences are KGHDR and SFDVKD. CDR3 length: 16 residues. With 1 base clipped from V and 0 bases from J, the junction kept 2 bases outside the gene matches. The repertoire was sequenced with immunoSEQ multiplex PCR; TCRdb's copy has only in-frame clones and lacks some. This repertoire shows 60,000 or so clones, about 80% found once; its top ten account for around 3.7%. J is TRBJ2-3 and V is TRBV24-1; 8 nucleotides line up with TRBD2. The TCR originated in a woman over 75 with acute or convalescent COVID-19. The sequencing sample was made of peripheral blood. The chain's CDR3 is CATSDFQRGSTDTQYF. CDR3 DNA sequence: TGTGCCACCAGTGATTTCCAGCGGGGGAGCACAGATACGCAGTATTTT.